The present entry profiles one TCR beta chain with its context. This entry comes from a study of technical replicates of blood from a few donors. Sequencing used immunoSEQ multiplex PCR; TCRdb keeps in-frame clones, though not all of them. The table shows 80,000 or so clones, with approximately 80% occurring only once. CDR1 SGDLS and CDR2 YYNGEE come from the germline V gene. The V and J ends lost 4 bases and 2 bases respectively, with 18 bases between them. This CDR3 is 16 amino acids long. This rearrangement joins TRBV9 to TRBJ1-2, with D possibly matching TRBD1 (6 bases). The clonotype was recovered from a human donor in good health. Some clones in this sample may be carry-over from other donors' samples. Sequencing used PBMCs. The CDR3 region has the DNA TGTGCCAGCAGCCAAGGGGGAACAGGGCTGAACTATGGCTACACCTTC. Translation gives CASSQGGTGLNYGYTF.